The rows below give T cell receptor beta chains drawn from one sample of a study of T-cell memory formation after mild COVID-19. TCRdb fed the 5' RACE reads into MiXCR, producing one record per CDR3 protein. This sample carries 120,000 to 150,000 distinct CDR3 sequences, more than 13% of them seen once, and the ten largest clones take around 27%. The specimen was PBMCs or a T cell subset sorted from them (not recorded which). The receptors were sampled from an adult woman who had mild COVID-19 (a few samples of this study predate the infection). Cell type and time point are not known. The CDR3 runs from the conserved cysteine through the conserved F or W. The order of the fields is clone size, V gene, J gene, D gene, CDR3 DNA, CDR3 protein. D genes are given only for firm matches. Some rows have no size entry. The others give once, few or many, or a class for an expanded clone.

NA	TRBV7-6	TRBJ2-1	TRBD1	TGTGCCAGCAGCTTAGCAGGGACAGGGAGCTCCTACAATGAGCAGTTCTTC	CASSLAGTGSSYNEQFF
few	TRBV5-1	TRBJ2-1	TRBD2	TGCGCCAGCAGCAGGGTTACCCCGGGACCCTTAGCGGGGGCCTACAATGAGCAGTTCTTC	CASSRVTPGPLAGAYNEQFF
few	TRBV12-3/TRBV12-4	TRBJ2-1	NA	TGTGCCAGCAGTTTAGCGCTATTGGAGCAGTTCTTC	CASSLALLEQFF
NA	TRBV4-1	TRBJ1-4	NA	TGCGCCAGCAGCCAGGGGTTCGACAGGAATGAAAAACTGTTTTTT	CASSQGFDRNEKLFF
few	TRBV4-1	TRBJ2-7	NA	TGCGCCAGCAGCCAAGAGGACTATCCCTACGAGCAGTACTTC	CASSQEDYPYEQYF
NA	TRBV5-6	TRBJ2-7	TRBD1	TGTGCCAGCAGCTTGGCCGGGACAGAAGTTCCTTCCTACGAGCAGTACTTC	CASSLAGTEVPSYEQYF
many	TRBV29-1	TRBJ2-7	TRBD1	TGCAGCGTTGTTTGGCAGGGGGCGAGGGAGCAGTACTTC	CSVVWQGAREQYF
few	TRBV19	TRBJ1-5	TRBD1	TGTGCCAGTAGTACCGACAGGGGTACTCAGCCCCAGCATTTT	CASSTDRGTQPQHF
NA	TRBV27	TRBJ2-7	NA	TGTGCCAGCAGTTTGAGCCCCACCTACGAGCAGTACTTC	CASSLSPTYEQYF
NA	TRBV5-1	TRBJ2-3	TRBD1	TGCGCCAGCAGCTTGGCCGGTGGTGTACAGGGGGCCTTGGAGGGCGGCACAGATACGCAGTATTTT	CASSLAGGVQGALEGGTDTQYF
few	TRBV6-2/TRBV6-3	TRBJ2-5	NA	TGTGCCAGCAGTTATCCGGACCGCTGGGAGACCCAGTACTTC	CASSYPDRWETQYF
NA	TRBV2	TRBJ2-5	NA	TGTGCCAGCAGAGTCAATCAAGAGACCCAGTACTTC	CASRVNQETQYF
NA	TRBV15	TRBJ2-5	NA	TGTGCCACCAGCAGCTTTGCGGGGCTAGCAGAACAAGAAGAGACCCAGTACTTC	CATSSFAGLAEQEETQYF
NA	TRBV15	TRBJ2-7	NA	TGTGCCACCAGCAGAGCGTCTACACCCGGCTACGAGCAGTACTTC	CATSRASTPGYEQYF